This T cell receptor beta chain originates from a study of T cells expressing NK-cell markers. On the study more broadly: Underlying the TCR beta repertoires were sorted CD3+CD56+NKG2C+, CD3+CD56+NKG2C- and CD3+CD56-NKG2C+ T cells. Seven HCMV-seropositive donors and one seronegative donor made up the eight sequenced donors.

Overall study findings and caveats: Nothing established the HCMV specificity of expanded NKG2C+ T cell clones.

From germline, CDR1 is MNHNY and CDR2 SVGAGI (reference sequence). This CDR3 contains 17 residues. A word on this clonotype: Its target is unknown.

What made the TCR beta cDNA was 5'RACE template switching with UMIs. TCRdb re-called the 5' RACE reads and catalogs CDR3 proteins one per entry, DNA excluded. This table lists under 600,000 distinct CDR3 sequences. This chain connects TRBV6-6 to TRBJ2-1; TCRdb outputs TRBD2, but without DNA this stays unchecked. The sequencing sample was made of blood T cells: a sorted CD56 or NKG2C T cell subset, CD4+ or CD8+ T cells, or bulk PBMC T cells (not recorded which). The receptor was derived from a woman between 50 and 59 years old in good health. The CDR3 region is CASSLRPGGRAGNEQFF.